This entry describes one T cell receptor beta chain. This clonotype has just a few counts. No cognate antigen has been identified for it. The input lacks base qualities; no much larger clone sits a single base away. V is pared back by 0 bases and J by 9 bases, with 9 bases lying between the germline termini. Taken from the germline V gene (reference sequence), the CDR1 and CDR2 loops are SEHNR and FQNEAQ. The CDR3 spans 12 residues, from the cysteine through the valine. The retained sequence is limited to the CDR3, 36 bases, with the frame set at the first base. This record belongs to a study of T-cell memory formation after mild COVID-19 (dated by TCRdb to the early 2020s). At the level of the whole study: TCR sequence clusters from the two donors were found to be largely donor specific. The cohort was made up of two young adult volunteers, one female and one male, who were previously healthy. In a couple of donors, T-cell clones that expanded and contracted after mild COVID-19 were tracked by sequencing TCRalpha and TCRbeta repertoires over time.

Findings and caveats that apply to the study as a whole: The second-wave clones that peaked on day 37 were not confirmed to be SARS-CoV-2 specific. Some responding clones were detected in pre-infection memory, suggesting pre-existing cross-reactive memory T cells joined the SARS-CoV-2 response. Only two mild cases were covered by the study, and larger cohorts that include severe cases with pre-infection samples were considered necessary. Contracting CD4+ clones were located mainly in the CM and EM memory subsets, whereas CD8+ clones were found to be enriched in EMRA. Balanced CD4/CD8 phenotypes were observed for clones contracting from day 15 to 85, whereas a bias towards CD4+ was observed for a second wave of clones expanding from day 15 to 37.

Ficoll-Paque density gradient centrifugation was used to isolate PBMCs. Sequencing was carried out with an Illumina NovaSeq 6000. TCRalpha and TCRbeta cDNA libraries were constructed by 5'RACE with constant-segment primers, with sample barcodes and unique molecular identifiers being introduced. Trizol reagent was used to extract RNA from every sample. The libraries were amplified in two PCR steps, and the second step added a second sample barcode and Illumina TruSeq adapters. Libraries were sequenced on an Illumina NovaSeq with 2 x 150 bp paired-end reads. Per the original workflow: With migec v1.2.7, reads were demultiplexed and then collapsed into UMI-guided consensus sequences. Using mixcr v2.1.11, UMI consensuses were aligned to TRA and TRB V and J templates and then assembled into clonotypes. A clonotype was counted as expanded or contracted only when both edgeR and NoisET called the clonotype significant, with the noise models trained on biological replicates. For edgeR calls, a false discovery rate-adjusted p below 0.01 and a log2 fold-change threshold of 1 were applied. As an exploratory analysis of dynamics, PCA with hierarchical clustering was applied to max-normalized trajectories of the 1000 most abundant clonotypes. Separately sequenced CD4+ and CD8+ repertoires were used to assign the CD4 or CD8 phenotype of responding clones. The public reads were run again by TCRdb, first through fastp at Q25 and then through MiXCR, and only productive beta chains were kept. Rows are unified per CDR3 protein, each entry keeping the most common DNA and genes. TCRdb assigned the V and J calls; the authors' analysis was not used. The sample table records hundreds of thousands of distinct CDR3 sequences; less than 20% of these occur just once. The ten largest clones represent 20% to 25% of the sample.

The chain is encoded by TRBV7-9 joined to TRBJ2-7; the D gene is perhaps TRBD1 or TRBD2, each of them matching over 5 bases. The sequence derives from a young man who had mild COVID-19 (a few samples of this study predate the infection). The sample titles of this study are shuffled in the database, so cell type and time point are left out; the donor was told from shared clones. Sequencing was carried out using PBMCs or a T cell subset sorted from them (not recorded which). The CDR3 region: CASSLAPGRQYV. The DNA reads as follows: TGTGCCAGCAGCTTAGCCCCAGGGAGGCAGTACGTC.